The present entry profiles one T cell receptor (beta chain) with its context. CDR1 and CDR2 from the germline V gene are MGHRA and YSYEKL. The CDR3 extends over 17 amino acids. With 2 bases removed from V and 4 bases from J, the gap between germline ends came to 20 bases. This record belongs to a study of blood T cell repertoires in COVID-19. In the study overall: Material from acute and convalescent COVID-19 was sourced from the United States, Italy and Spain. From T cells, B-cell-depleted T cells, or PBMCs came the material, which was cDNA or gDNA.

In the authors' methods: Counts of nucleated cells, estimated from reference gene primer amplification, were obtained. Libraries were prepared by immunoSEQ multiplex PCR; TCRdb keeps only in-frame clonotypes and omits some of them. That table gives V, J and clone size, and the DNA gave D and trimming. Among 150,000 to 200,000 clones listed, over 80% were seen once. This clonotype originated in a woman aged 45-60 years with acute or convalescent COVID-19. Input material: peripheral blood. The chain recombines TRBV4-1 with TRBJ1-2; D gene unclear. CDR3 in DNA: TGCGCCAGCAGCCAACTCGGAGAGGAGTTACCTTTCTATGGCTACACCTTC. Translated, it gives CASSQLGEELPFYGYTF.